This T cell receptor (beta chain) was sequenced for a study of identifying expanded T cells in peripheral blood. Study-wide findings and caveats: Clone count variance between roughly 2-week samples rose with total template count. About 1.2 clones differed between technical replicates, versus roughly 16 and 20 over time.

During the collection period, no donor immune events like infections were recorded. The germline gives CDR1 SGHDN, CDR2 FVKESK. The CDR3 consists of 13 residues. V was trimmed by 0 bases and J by 5 bases, leaving 7 bases between them. Libraries were prepared by immunoSEQ multiplex PCR; TCRdb keeps only in-frame clonotypes and omits some of them. Of about 110,000 clones listed, approximately 90% were seen once; the top ten hold about 17%. A word on this clone: Its antigen is not identified.

The chain couples TRBV14 to TRBJ1-2; D not resolved. Sample: blood. The receptor comes from a person aged 18 to 75 in good health. The CDR3 nucleotides are TGTGCCAGCAGCCAAGATCAACAGTATGGCTACACCTTC. Translation: CASSQDQQYGYTF.